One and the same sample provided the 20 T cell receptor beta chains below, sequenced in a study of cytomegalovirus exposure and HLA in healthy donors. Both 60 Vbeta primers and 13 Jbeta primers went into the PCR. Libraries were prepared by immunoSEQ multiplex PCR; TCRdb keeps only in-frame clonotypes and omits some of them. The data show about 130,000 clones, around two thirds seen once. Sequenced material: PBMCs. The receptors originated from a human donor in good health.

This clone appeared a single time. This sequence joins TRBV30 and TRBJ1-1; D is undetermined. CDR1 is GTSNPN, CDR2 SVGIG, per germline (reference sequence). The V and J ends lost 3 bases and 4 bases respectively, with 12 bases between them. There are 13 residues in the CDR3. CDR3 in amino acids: CAWRKRGGTEAFF. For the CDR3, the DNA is TGTGCCTGGAGGAAGCGAGGAGGCACTGAAGCTTTCTTT. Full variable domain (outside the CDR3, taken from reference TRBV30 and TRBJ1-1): SQTIHQWPATLVQPVGSPLSLECTVEGTSNPNLYWYRQAAGRGLQLLFYSVGIGQISSEVPQNLSASRPQDRQFILSSKKLLLSDSGFYLCAWRKRGGTEAFFGQGTRLTVV.

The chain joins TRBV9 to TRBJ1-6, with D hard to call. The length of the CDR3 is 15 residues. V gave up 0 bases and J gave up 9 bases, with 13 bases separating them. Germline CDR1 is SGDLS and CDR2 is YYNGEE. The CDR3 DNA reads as TGTGCCAGCAGCGTAGACCCCAGCGAGGGTTCACCCCTCCACTTT. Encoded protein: CASSVDPSEGSPLHF.

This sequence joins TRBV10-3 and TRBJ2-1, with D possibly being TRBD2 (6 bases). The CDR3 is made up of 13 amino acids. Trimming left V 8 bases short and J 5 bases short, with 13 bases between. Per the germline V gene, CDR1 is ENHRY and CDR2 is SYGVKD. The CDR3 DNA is TGTGCCATCCGGGACTCCAAAGACAATGAGCAGTTCTTC. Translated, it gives CAIRDSKDNEQFF.

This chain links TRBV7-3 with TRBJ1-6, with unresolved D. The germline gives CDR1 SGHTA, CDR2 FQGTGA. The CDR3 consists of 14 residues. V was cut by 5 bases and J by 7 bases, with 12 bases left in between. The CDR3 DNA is TGTGCCAGCAGCCCACAGCTCTGGAATTCACCCCTCCACTTT. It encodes CASSPQLWNSPLHF.

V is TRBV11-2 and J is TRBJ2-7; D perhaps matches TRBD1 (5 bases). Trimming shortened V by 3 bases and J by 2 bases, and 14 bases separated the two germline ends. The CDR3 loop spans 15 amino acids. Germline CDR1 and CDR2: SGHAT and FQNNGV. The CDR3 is CASSLGQGYTYEQYF. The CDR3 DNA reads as TGTGCCAGCAGCTTGGGGCAGGGTTATACCTACGAGCAGTACTTC.

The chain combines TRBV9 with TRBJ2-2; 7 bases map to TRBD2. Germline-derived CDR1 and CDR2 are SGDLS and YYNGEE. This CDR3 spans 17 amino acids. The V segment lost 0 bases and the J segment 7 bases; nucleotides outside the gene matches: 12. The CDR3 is CASSVVGLVGGNGELFF. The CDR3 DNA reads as TGTGCCAGCAGCGTAGTCGGACTGGTCGGGGGGAACGGGGAGCTGTTTTTT.

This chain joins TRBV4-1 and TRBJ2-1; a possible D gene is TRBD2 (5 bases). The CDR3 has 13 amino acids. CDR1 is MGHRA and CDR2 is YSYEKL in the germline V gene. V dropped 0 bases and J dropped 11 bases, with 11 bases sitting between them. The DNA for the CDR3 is TGCGCCAGCAGCCAAGATCTTACTAGTAAGCAGTTCTTC. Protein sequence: CASSQDLTSKQFF.

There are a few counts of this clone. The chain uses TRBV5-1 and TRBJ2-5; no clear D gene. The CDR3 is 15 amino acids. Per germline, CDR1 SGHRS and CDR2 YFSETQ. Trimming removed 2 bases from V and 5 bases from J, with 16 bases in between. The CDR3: CASSLNVGRMETQYF. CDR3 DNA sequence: TGCGCCAGCAGCTTAAATGTCGGCAGGATGGAGACCCAGTACTTC.

For the CDR3, the DNA is TGTGCCAGCAGCCCCACAGGGCTGGATGGCTACACCTTC. It yields the protein CASSPTGLDGYTF. The chain has TRBV5-5 and TRBJ1-2, with a possible D match to TRBD1 (6 bases). V dropped 4 bases and J dropped 6 bases, with 13 bases sitting between them. The CDR3 covers 13 residues. Germline CDR1 reads SGHKS; CDR2 reads YYEKEE (reference sequence).

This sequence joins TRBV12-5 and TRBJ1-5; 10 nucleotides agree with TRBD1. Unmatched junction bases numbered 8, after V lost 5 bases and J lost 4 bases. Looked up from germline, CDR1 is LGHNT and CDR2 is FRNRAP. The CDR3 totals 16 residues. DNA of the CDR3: TGTGCTAGTGGTGGGAGGGACAGGGGCTGGAATCAGCCCCAGCATTTT. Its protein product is CASGGRDRGWNQPQHF.

The CDR3 reads CASSTRDSQITDTQYF. In nucleotides, the CDR3 is TGTGCCAGCAGCACCCGGGACAGCCAGATCACAGATACGCAGTATTTT. V is TRBV14 and J is TRBJ2-3; 7 bases line up with TRBD1. CDR1 and CDR2 (germline): SGHDN, FVKESK. The CDR3 length is 16 residues. Trimming removed 5 bases from V and 2 bases from J; junction bases left unmatched: 10.

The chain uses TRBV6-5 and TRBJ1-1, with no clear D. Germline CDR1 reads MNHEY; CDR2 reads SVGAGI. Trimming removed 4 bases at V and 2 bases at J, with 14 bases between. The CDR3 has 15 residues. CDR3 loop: CASSSEGAGNTEAFF. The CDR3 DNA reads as TGTGCCAGCAGTTCTGAGGGTGCGGGAAACACTGAAGCTTTCTTT.

The CDR3 coding sequence is TGTGCCAGCAGTTACTTCGGGACAGGGTCCCAAGAGACCCAGTACTTC. It yields the protein CASSYFGTGSQETQYF. V gene TRBV6-5 combines with J gene TRBJ2-5; 9 bases map to TRBD1. Germline V CDR1 and CDR2: MNHEY, SVGAGI. CDR3 size: 16 residues. Losses at the gene ends were 1 base for V and 1 base for J; bases not matched to a gene: 4.

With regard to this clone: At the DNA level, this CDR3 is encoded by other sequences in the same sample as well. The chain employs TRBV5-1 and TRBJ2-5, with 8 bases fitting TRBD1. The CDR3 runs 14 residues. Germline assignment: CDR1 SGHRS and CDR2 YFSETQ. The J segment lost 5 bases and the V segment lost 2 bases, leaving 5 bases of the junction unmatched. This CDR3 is CASSLDRGGETQYF. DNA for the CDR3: TGCGCCAGCAGCTTAGACAGGGGCGGGGAGACCCAGTACTTC.

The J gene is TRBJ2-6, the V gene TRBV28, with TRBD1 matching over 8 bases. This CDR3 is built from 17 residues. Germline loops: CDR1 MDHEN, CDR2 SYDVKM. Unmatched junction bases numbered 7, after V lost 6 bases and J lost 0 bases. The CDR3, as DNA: TGTGCCAGCAGATCGGGACAGGTGGGCTCTGGGGCCAACGTCCTGACTTTC. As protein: CASRSGQVGSGANVLTF.

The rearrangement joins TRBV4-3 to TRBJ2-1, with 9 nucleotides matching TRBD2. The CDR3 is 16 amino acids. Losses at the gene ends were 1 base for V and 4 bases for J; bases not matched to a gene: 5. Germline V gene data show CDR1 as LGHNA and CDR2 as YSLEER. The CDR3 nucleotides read TGCGCCAGCAGCCAAGTGCAGACTAGCGGATACAATGAGCAGTTCTTC. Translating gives CASSQVQTSGYNEQFF.

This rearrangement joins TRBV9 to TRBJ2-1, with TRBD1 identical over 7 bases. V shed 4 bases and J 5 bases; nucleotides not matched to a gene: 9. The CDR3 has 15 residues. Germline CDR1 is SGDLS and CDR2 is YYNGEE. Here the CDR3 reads CASSPRDSPHNEQFF. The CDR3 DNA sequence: TGTGCCAGCAGCCCACGGGACAGCCCCCACAATGAGCAGTTCTTC.

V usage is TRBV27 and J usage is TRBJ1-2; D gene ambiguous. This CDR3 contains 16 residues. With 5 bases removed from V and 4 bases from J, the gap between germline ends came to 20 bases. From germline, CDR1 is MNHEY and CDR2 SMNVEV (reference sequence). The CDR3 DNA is TGTGCCAGCAGTAGTTCCGGTCCCGGGAGTGTCTATGGCTACACCTTC. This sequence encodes CASSSSGPGSVYGYTF.

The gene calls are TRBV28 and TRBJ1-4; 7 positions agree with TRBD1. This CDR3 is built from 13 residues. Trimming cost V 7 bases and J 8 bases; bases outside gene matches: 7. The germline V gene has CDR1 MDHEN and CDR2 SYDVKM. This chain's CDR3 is CASILRGAEKLFF. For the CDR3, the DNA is TGTGCCAGCATCCTCAGGGGGGCGGAAAAACTGTTTTTT.

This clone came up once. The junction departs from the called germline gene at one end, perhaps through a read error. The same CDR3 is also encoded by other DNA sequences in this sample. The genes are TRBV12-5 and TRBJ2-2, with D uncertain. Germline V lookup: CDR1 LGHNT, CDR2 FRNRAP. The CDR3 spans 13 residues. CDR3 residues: CASGLVTTGELFF. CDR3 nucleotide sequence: TGTGCTAGTGGCTTGGTAACTACCGGGGAGCTGTTTTTT. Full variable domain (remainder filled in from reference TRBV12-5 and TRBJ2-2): DARVTQTPRHKVTEMGQEVTMRCQPILGHNTVFWYRQTMMQGLELLAYFRNRAPLDDSGMPKDRFSAEMPDATLATLKIQPSEPRDSAVYFCASGLVTTGELFFGEGSRLTVL.